This T cell receptor beta chain was documented in a study of T cells in Graves' hyperthyroidism and ophthalmopathy. Authors of the study amplified TCR beta CDR3 regions from RNA transcripts. The HTBI primer set was used in a first-round RT-PCR of the TCR CDR3. TCRdb re-called the multiplex PCR reads through MiXCR, storing one row per CDR3 protein. The profile covers 610,000 or so distinct CDR3 sequences, with more than 45% appearing a single time and about 7.8% taken by the ten largest. This clonotype has at least ten counts. Its antigen is still unknown. Stability of Graves' hyperthyroidism was defined as absent ophthalmopathy progression within 18 months. Patients were aged 18 to 65, had disease duration under 2 months, and had newly diagnosed hyperthyroidism. Overall study findings and caveats: Ophthalmopathy was told apart from stable hyperthyroidism by a 13 V-J model.

Sequencing was performed on peripheral blood or thyroid tissue (not recorded which). The source is a woman between 18 and 29 years old with Graves' hyperthyroidism.

CDR3 DNA sequence: TGTGCCAGCAGTTACTCGACGGTGACACCAGGGCAGTACTTC. Translated: CASSYSTVTPGQYF. This chain uses TRBV6-5 with TRBJ2-7; D not resolved. The CDR3 is 14 residues long. Trimming removed 0 bases at V and 9 bases at J, with 15 bases between. Germline CDR1 MNHEY, CDR2 SVGAGI.